This T cell receptor (beta chain) derives from a study of blood T cell repertoires in COVID-19. Produced via immunoSEQ multiplex PCR; TCRdb's table is partial and in-frame only. The table has 130,000 to 150,000 clones, 80% to 90% seen once. Concerning this clone: The germline gene is not matched at one end of the junction; a read error may be the cause.

The CDR3 runs 12 residues. Germline V lookup: CDR1 SGHTA, CDR2 FQGNSA. This TCR was recovered from a woman aged 50 to 60 with acute or convalescent COVID-19. J is TRBJ2-7 and V is TRBV7-2; the D is unclear. Sequenced input: peripheral blood. Here the CDR3 reads CASSYDSYVQYF. The DNA for the CDR3 is TGTGCCAGCAGCTACGACTCTTACGTGCAGTACTTC. Using reference TRBV7-2 and TRBJ2-7 for the parts outside the CDR3, the full variable domain is GAGVSQSPSNKVTEKGKDVELRCDPISGHTALYWYRQSLGQGLEFLIYFQGNSAPDKSGLPSDRFSAERTGGSVSTLTIQRTQQEDSAVYLCASSYDSYVQYFGPGTRLTVT.